The next 25 T cell receptor beta chains were all read from a single sample in a study of OX40 agonist ivuxolimab in advanced cancers. Sequenced by immunoSEQ multiplex PCR; TCRdb stores in-frame clones only, minus some. The sample has around 69,000 clones, approximately 90% seen once; the top ten hold 6.5%. The sequenced sample was CD4+ or CD8+ T cells sorted from blood, obtained in a trial of the OX40 agonist ivuxolimab. The source is an adult with an advanced solid tumor such as melanoma, head and neck, liver or kidney cancer.

For this clone: Other DNA sequences in the same sample also yield this CDR3. V and J are TRBV19 and TRBJ2-7, with 9 bases identical to TRBD1. Germline V gene data show CDR1 as LNHDA and CDR2 as SQIVND (reference sequence). V shed 1 base and J 1 base; nucleotides not matched to a gene: 2. The CDR3 totals 15 residues. In DNA, the CDR3 is TGTGCCAGTAGTATAGTGGGGACAGGGTCCTACGAGCAGTACTTC. Its protein product is CASSIVGTGSYEQYF.

The V call is TRBV6-5, the J call TRBJ2-7; 11 bases match TRBD2. This CDR3 has 15 amino acids. V gave up 4 bases and J gave up 7 bases; unmatched junction bases: 9. The V gene's germline CDR1 is MNHEY and CDR2 SVGAGI. Here the CDR3 DNA reads TGTGCCAGCAGTTCGGTAGCGGGAGGGCCGGAAGAGCAGTACTTC. It yields the protein CASSSVAGGPEEQYF.

This chain links TRBV13 with TRBJ2-1; TRBD1 aligns across 9 bases. This CDR3 has 16 amino acids. The V and J ends lost 2 bases and 8 bases, in that order; junction bases with no gene match: 10. Germline V gene lookup returns CDR1 PRHDT and CDR2 FYEKMQ (reference sequence). The DNA of the CDR3 is TGTGCCAGCAGCTTAAGTGGGACAGGGATCGGTTATGAGCAGTTCTTC. It yields the protein CASSLSGTGIGYEQFF.

The chain employs TRBV9 and TRBJ1-1; D not certain. In germline, CDR1 is SGDLS, CDR2 YYNGEE. The CDR3 sequence is 14 residues long. Trimming left V 2 bases short and J 1 base short, with 9 bases between. The CDR3 sequence is CASSVERGNTEAFF. The CDR3 DNA reads as TGTGCCAGCAGCGTCGAGAGAGGGAACACTGAAGCTTTCTTT.

This clone was seen a single time. The rearrangement links TRBV6-6 to TRBJ1-2, with D hard to call. Trimming took off 0 bases at V and 5 bases at J, with 1 base between the two ends. CDR3 length: 11 amino acids. Germline V gene data show CDR1 as MNHNY and CDR2 as SVGAGI (reference sequence). CDR3 sequence (DNA): TGTGCCAGCAGTTACTCGTATGGCTACACCTTC. Translated, it gives CASSYSYGYTF.

For the CDR3, the DNA is TGCGCCAGCAAGCTTAGACAGGGAAAGAACACTGAAGCTTTCTTT. Its translation: CASKLRQGKNTEAFF. The V call is TRBV4-1, the J call TRBJ1-1; 7 positions agree with TRBD1. CDR3 length: 15 amino acids. Per germline, CDR1 MGHRA and CDR2 YSYEKL. Trimming at V came to 7 bases and at J to 1 base, leaving 9 bases not matched to a gene.

V and J are TRBV5-4 and TRBJ1-5; possibly TRBD1 for D (5 bases). Trimming pared 2 bases from V and 0 bases from J, leaving 15 bases between. This CDR3 comprises 17 residues. CDR1 and CDR2 from the germline V gene are SGHNT and YYREEE (reference sequence). The CDR3 protein is CASSFDGAVHSNQPQHF. The CDR3, as DNA: TGTGCCAGCAGCTTCGATGGGGCGGTCCATAGCAATCAGCCCCAGCATTTT.

The genes are TRBV5-1 and TRBJ1-1; weak D call: TRBD1 (5 bases). Germline CDR1 SGHRS, CDR2 YFSETQ. V gave up 5 bases and J gave up 0 bases, with 8 bases separating them. This CDR3 contains 13 residues. CDR3 protein: CASRGPVNTEAFF. The DNA of the CDR3 is TGCGCCAGCAGGGGACCAGTGAACACTGAAGCTTTCTTT.

This chain joins TRBV19 and TRBJ1-1; TRBD1 matches 8 bases. The germline CDR1 and CDR2 sequences are LNHDA and SQIVND (reference sequence). The CDR3 runs 11 residues. V trimming: 8 bases; J trimming: 10 bases; junction bases outside the gene matches: 6. The CDR3 protein is CASGQGLVAFF. The CDR3 DNA follows: TGTGCCAGTGGACAGGGACTAGTAGCTTTCTTT.

This chain links TRBV13 with TRBJ1-2; D remains unclear. Germline loops: CDR1 PRHDT, CDR2 FYEKMQ (reference sequence). This CDR3 has 17 amino acids. V was shortened by 1 base and J by 3 bases, with 18 bases between the two germline ends. The CDR3 DNA is TGTGCCAGCAGCTTAGAACAAGAGTCGGCAGCTGACTATGGCTACACCTTC. It specifies CASSLEQESAADYGYTF.

The chain couples TRBV5-6 to TRBJ2-7, with a weak D call TRBD2 (6 bases). Trimming shortened V by 4 bases and J by 4 bases, and 9 bases separated the two germline ends. The CDR3 is 12 amino acids. Germline CDR1 reads SGHDT; CDR2 reads YYEEEE. The CDR3 DNA follows: TGTGCCAGCAGCGGGGGGACGTACGAGCAGTACTTC. As protein: CASSGGTYEQYF.

The chain links TRBV7-9 to TRBJ2-7; no reliable D call. CDR3 length: 17 residues. Trimming took off 2 bases at V and 0 bases at J, with 17 bases between the two ends. The germline gives CDR1 SEHNR, CDR2 FQNEAQ (reference sequence). This CDR3 reads CASSLPSKGIPSYEQYF. As DNA, the CDR3 is TGTGCCAGCAGCTTACCTTCCAAAGGGATCCCCTCCTACGAGCAGTACTTC. The full variable domain, rest sourced from reference TRBV7-9 and TRBJ2-7, is DTGVSQNPRHKITKRGQNVTFRCDPISEHNRLYWYRQTLGQGPEFLTYFQNEAQLEKSRLLSDRFSAERPKGSFSTLEIQRTEQGDSAMYLCASSLPSKGIPSYEQYFGPGTRLTVT.

The chain's CDR3 is CARGDRPYNEQFF. In nucleotides, the CDR3 is TGTGCCAGGGGGGACAGGCCCTACAATGAGCAGTTCTTC. The chain joins TRBV2 to TRBJ2-1, with 8 positions matching TRBD1. Per the germline V gene, CDR1 is SNHLY and CDR2 is FYNNEI. This CDR3 region has 13 residues. V dropped 9 bases and J dropped 2; count of bases not matched to a gene: 3.

The chain couples TRBV7-8 to TRBJ2-7; D is unclear. Germline V gene data show CDR1 as SGHVS and CDR2 as FQNEAQ. The length of the CDR3 is 13 residues. CDR3 DNA: TGTGCAATAGCCCCGGGCCTAGGGTACGAGCAGTACTTC. It encodes CAIAPGLGYEQYF.

The chain is built from TRBV14 and TRBJ2-3; TRBD2 matches 9 bases. The V gene end was trimmed by 4 bases and the J gene end by 2 bases; junction bases not matched to a gene: 4. CDR1 SGHDN and CDR2 FVKESK come from the germline V gene. The CDR3 runs to 15 residues. The CDR3 protein is CASSLLAGATDTQYF. For the CDR3, the DNA is TGTGCCAGCAGCCTCTTAGCGGGAGCCACAGATACGCAGTATTTT. The variable domain in full, completed from reference TRBV14 and TRBJ2-3, reads EAGVTQFPSHSVIEKGQTVTLRCDPISGHDNLYWYRRVMGKEIKFLLHFVKESKQDESGMPNNRFLAERTGGTYSTLKVQPAELEDSGVYFCASSLLAGATDTQYFGPGTRLTVL.

This clone is deemed medium-sized. The rearrangement uses TRBV6-5 and TRBJ2-2; D gene unclear. Germline CDR1 and CDR2: MNHEY and SVGAGI. V lost 2 bases and J lost 5, with 6 bases in between. The CDR3 runs 13 residues. In nucleotides, the CDR3 is TGTGCCAGCAGTTACCAGGAAACCGGGGAGCTGTTTTTT. Protein: CASSYQETGELFF.

This chain links TRBV7-9 with TRBJ2-1, with 7 bases identical to TRBD2. The germline V gene encodes CDR1 SEHNR and CDR2 FQNEAQ (reference sequence). The CDR3 runs 16 residues. The junction had 5 bases not matched to a gene; V was cut back by 1 base and J by 2 bases. In nucleotides, the CDR3 is TGTGCCAGCAGCTTAGGGGCGGGGGAGCCCTACAATGAGCAGTTCTTC. Protein sequence: CASSLGAGEPYNEQFF.

The rearrangement uses TRBV27 and TRBJ2-7, with D perhaps given as TRBD1 or TRBD2 (5 bases each). Germline lookup yields CDR1 MNHEY and CDR2 SMNVEV (reference sequence). CDR3 length: 14 amino acids. CDR3 sequence reads: CATASGLSSYEQYF. The CDR3 DNA sequence: TGTGCGACGGCTTCGGGGCTTAGCTCCTACGAGCAGTACTTC.

The gene calls are TRBV9 and TRBJ2-6, with D perhaps matching TRBD2 (7 bases). Germline V gene data show CDR1 as SGDLS and CDR2 as YYNGEE. Trimming cost V 2 bases and J 0 bases, with 15 bases left between them. This CDR3 spans 18 amino acids. The CDR3 loop reads CASSVRGGITSGANVLTF. In nucleotides, the CDR3 is TGTGCCAGCAGCGTGAGGGGGGGCATCACCTCTGGGGCCAACGTCCTGACTTTC.

This clone came up once. This chain joins TRBV27 and TRBJ2-5; the match to TRBD1 covers 7 bases. The J call may not be correct, given that the DNA end is closer to TRBJ2-7. CDR3 length: 14 residues. Germline V CDR1 and CDR2: MNHEY, SMNVEV (reference sequence). CDR3 bases: TGTGCCAGCAGTCCCCTAGCAGGGGGATACGAGCAGTACTTC. As protein: CASSPLAGGYEQYF.

The J gene is TRBJ1-5, the V gene TRBV15, with a weak D call TRBD1 (5 bases). Germline lookup yields CDR1 LNHNV and CDR2 YYDKDF (reference sequence). V was cut by 0 bases and J by 5 bases, with 8 bases left in between. There are 14 residues in the CDR3. The CDR3 DNA sequence: TGTGCCACCAGCAGAGACTGGGGGGATCAGCCCCAGCATTTT. Its translation: CATSRDWGDQPQHF.

This chain joins TRBV4-1 and TRBJ2-7, with 7 bases lining up with TRBD2. With V trimmed by 2 bases and J by 2 bases, 6 bases remained unmatched. The CDR3 is 15 amino acids. Germline V gene lookup returns CDR1 MGHRA and CDR2 YSYEKL. The CDR3 loop reads CASSQISGPAYEQYF. The CDR3 coding sequence is TGCGCCAGCAGCCAAATTAGCGGGCCAGCCTACGAGCAGTACTTC.

The gene calls are TRBV4-3 and TRBJ1-2, with D perhaps matching TRBD1 (5 bases). The germline V and J ends were trimmed by 4 bases and 6 bases, with 21 bases remaining between them. The CDR3 length is 16 residues. Germline CDR1 LGHNA, CDR2 YSLEER. The CDR3 nucleotides are TGCGCCAGCAGCCCGACGAATTGGGGGTTAAATGATGGCTACACCTTC. This sequence encodes CASSPTNWGLNDGYTF.

This chain uses TRBV9 with TRBJ1-2; D possibly corresponds to TRBD1 (5 bases). The CDR3 is 15 amino acids. V lost 2 bases and J lost 0, with 11 bases in between. The germline V gene has CDR1 SGDLS and CDR2 YYNGEE. CDR3 residues: CASSVWTGPNYGYTF. DNA of the CDR3: TGTGCCAGCAGCGTGTGGACGGGGCCTAACTATGGCTACACCTTC. The full variable domain, its missing parts supplied by reference TRBV9 and TRBJ1-2, is DSGVTQTPKHLITATGQRVTLRCSPRSGDLSVYWYQQSLDQGLQFLIQYYNGEERAKGNILERFSAQQFPDLHSELNLSSLELGDSALYFCASSVWTGPNYGYTFGSGTRLTVV.

CDR3 bases: TGTGCTACCATCGAAGCTGGGGAGCTGTTTTTT. Translated, it gives CATIEAGELFF. V and J are TRBV7-9 and TRBJ2-2; unclear D gene. The CDR3 sequence is 11 residues long. CDR1 SEHNR and CDR2 FQNEAQ come from the germline V gene (reference sequence).